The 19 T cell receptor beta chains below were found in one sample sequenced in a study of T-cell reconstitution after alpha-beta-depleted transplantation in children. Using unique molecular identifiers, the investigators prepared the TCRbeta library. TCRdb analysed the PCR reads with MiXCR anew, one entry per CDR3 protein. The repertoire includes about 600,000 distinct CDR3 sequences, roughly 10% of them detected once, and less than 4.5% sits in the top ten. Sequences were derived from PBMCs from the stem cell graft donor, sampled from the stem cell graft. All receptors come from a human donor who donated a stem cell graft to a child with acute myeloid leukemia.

This CDR3 reads CASSPPGRGEQYF. In nucleotides, the CDR3 is TGTGCCAGCAGCCCACCGGGTAGGGGCGAGCAGTACTTC. This chain links TRBV5-5 with TRBJ2-7; tentatively, D is TRBD1 (5 bases). The germline CDR1 and CDR2 sequences are SGHKS and YYEKEE (reference sequence). The CDR3 contains 13 residues. Trimming shortened V by 4 bases and J by 6 bases, and 14 bases separated the two germline ends.

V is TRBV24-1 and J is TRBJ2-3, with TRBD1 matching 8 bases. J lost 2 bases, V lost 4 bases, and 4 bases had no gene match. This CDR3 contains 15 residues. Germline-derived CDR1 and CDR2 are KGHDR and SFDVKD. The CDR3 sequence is CATSETGVATDTQYF. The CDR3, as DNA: TGTGCCACCAGTGAGACAGGGGTGGCCACAGATACGCAGTATTTT.

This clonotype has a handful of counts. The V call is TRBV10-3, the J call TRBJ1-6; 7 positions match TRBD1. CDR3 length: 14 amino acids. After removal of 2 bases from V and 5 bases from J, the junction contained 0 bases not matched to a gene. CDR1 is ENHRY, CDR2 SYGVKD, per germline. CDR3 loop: CAISEGTDNSPLHF. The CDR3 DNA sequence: TGTGCCATCAGTGAGGGGACAGATAATTCACCCCTCCACTTT.

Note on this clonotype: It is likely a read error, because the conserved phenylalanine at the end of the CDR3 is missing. CDR3 region: CASSQDRQNTEAFY. The DNA of the CDR3 is TGCGCCAGCAGCCAAGATCGGCAGAACACTGAAGCTTTCTAT. The chain links TRBV4-1 to TRBJ1-1; the D is unclear. CDR1 and CDR2 (germline): MGHRA, YSYEKL. CDR3 length: 14 amino acids. Trimming left V 0 bases short and J 1 base short, with 6 bases between.

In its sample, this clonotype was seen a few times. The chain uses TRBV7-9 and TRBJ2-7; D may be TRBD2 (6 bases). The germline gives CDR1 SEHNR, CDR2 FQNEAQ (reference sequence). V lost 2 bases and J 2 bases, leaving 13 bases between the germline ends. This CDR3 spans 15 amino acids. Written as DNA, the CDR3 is TGTGCCAGCAGCTTATTCCCTAGCGCGACCTACGAGCAGTACTTC. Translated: CASSLFPSATYEQYF.

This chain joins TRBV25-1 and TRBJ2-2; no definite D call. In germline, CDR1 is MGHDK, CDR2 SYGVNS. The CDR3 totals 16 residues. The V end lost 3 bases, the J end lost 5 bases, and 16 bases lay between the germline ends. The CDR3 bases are TGTGCCAGCAGTGAGCGCTACGGTTGGGGAACCGGGGAGCTGTTTTTT. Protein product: CASSERYGWGTGELFF.

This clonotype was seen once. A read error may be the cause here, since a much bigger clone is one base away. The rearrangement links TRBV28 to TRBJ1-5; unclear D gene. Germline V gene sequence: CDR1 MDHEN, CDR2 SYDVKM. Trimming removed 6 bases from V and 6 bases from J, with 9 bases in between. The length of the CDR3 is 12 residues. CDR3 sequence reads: CASRGGCQPQHF. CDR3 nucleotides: TGTGCCAGCAGAGGAGGCTGTCAGCCCCAGCATTTT.

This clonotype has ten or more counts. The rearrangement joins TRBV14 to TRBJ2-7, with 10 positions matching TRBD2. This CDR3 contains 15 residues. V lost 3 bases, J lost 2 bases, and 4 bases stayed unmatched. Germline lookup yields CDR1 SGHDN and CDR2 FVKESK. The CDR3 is CASSQEAGGPYEQYF. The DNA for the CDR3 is TGTGCCAGCAGCCAGGAAGCGGGAGGGCCCTACGAGCAGTACTTC.

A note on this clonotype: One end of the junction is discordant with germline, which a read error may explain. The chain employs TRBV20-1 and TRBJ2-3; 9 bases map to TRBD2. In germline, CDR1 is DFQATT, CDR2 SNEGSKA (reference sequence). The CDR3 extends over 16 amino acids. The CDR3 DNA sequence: TGCTGTGCTAGACTCTCGCGGGAGGGATATACAGATACGCAGTATTTT. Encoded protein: CCARLSREGYTDTQYF.

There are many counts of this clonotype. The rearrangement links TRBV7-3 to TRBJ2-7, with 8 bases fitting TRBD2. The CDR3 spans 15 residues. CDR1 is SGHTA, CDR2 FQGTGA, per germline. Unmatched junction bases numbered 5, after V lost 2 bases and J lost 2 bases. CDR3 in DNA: TGTGCCAGCAGCTTAGGGAGCGGGAGTGCCTACGAGCAGTACTTC. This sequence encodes CASSLGSGSAYEQYF.

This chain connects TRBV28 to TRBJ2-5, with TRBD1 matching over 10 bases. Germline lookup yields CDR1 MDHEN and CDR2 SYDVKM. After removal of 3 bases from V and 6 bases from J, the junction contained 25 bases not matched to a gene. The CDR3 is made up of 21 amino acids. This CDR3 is CASSLPSFRETRDRGGKTQYF. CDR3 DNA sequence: TGTGCCAGCAGTTTGCCATCCTTTCGGGAAACCCGGGACAGGGGTGGGAAGACCCAGTACTTC.

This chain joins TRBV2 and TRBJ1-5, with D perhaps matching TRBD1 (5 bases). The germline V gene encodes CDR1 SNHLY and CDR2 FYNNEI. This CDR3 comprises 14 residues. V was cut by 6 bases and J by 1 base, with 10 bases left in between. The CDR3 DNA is TGTGCCAGCAGGGGGGACGGGAGCAATCAGCCCCAGCATTTT. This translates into CASRGDGSNQPQHF.

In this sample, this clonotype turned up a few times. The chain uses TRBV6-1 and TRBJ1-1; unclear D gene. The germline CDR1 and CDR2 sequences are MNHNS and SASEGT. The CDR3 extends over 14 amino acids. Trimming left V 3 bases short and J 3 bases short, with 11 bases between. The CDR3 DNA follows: TGTGCCAGCAGTGACCTTAGGGCCCACACTGAAGCTTTCTTT. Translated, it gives CASSDLRAHTEAFF.

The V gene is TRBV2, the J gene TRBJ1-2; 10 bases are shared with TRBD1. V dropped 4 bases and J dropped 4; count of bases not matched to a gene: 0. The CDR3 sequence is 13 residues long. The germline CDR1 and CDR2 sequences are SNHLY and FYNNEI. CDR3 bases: TGTGCCAGCAGTGGGACAGGGGGCTATGGCTACACCTTC. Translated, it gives CASSGTGGYGYTF.

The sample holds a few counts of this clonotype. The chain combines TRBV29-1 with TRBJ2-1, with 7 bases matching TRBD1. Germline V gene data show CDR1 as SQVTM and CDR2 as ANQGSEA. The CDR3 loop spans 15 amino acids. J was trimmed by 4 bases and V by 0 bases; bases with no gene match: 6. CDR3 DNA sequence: TGCAGCGTTGAAGATCGACAGGGATTGTACAATGAGCAGTTCTTC. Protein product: CSVEDRQGLYNEQFF.

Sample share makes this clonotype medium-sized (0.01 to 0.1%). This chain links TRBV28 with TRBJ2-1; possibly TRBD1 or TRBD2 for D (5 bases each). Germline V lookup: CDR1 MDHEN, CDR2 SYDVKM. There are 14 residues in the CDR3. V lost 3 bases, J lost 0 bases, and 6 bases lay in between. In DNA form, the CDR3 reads TGTGCCAGCAGTTTTGGGGGCTCCTACAATGAGCAGTTCTTC. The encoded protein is CASSFGGSYNEQFF.

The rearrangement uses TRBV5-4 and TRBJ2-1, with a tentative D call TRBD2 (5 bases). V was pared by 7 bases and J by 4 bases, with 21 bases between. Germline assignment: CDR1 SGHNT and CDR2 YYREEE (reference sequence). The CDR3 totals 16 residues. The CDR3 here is CASSTVRASAYNEQFF. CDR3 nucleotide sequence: TGTGCCAGCTCAACCGTGAGGGCGTCCGCATACAATGAGCAGTTCTTC.

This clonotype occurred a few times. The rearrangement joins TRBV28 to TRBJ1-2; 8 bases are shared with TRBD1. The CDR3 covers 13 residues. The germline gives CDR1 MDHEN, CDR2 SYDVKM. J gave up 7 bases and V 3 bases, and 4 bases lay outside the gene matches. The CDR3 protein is CASSLGDRGGYTF. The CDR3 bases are TGTGCCAGCAGTTTGGGAGACAGGGGTGGCTACACCTTC.

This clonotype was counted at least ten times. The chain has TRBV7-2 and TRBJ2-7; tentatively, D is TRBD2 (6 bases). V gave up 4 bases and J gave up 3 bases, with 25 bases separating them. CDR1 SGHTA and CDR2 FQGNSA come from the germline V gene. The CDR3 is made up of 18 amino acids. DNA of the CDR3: TGTGCCAGCAGCTACATAAGAAGCACTAGCCCAGGCAACTACGAGCAGTACTTC. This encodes CASSYIRSTSPGNYEQYF.